A selection of T cell receptor beta chains follows, all from one sample in a study of regulatory T cells in long-lasting Graves disease. TCRdb fed the multiplex PCR reads into MiXCR, producing one record per CDR3 protein. The sample lists some 330,000 distinct CDR3 sequences; 10% to 15% were seen once. These records were also assigned to another study, of T cells in Graves' hyperthyroidism and ophthalmopathy.

Material: peripheral blood mononuclear cells (PBMCs), obtained at new diagnosis, from a patient treated with antithyroid drugs. Receptors originate from a woman under 30 with Graves disease. The CDR3 runs from the conserved cysteine through the conserved F or W. A D gene is named only where the DNA matches it firmly. The listing skips clone size in some rows; elsewhere it reads once, few, many or a size class.

>TRBV28|many|-|TRBJ1-2
TGTGCCAGCAGTTTAAGGGGCAGTAACTATGGCTACACCTTC
CASSLRGSNYGYTF
>TRBV6-2/TRBV6-3|many|TRBD2|TRBJ2-1
TGTGCCAGCAGTGGCGGACTAGCAGGCTGGCAGTTCTTC
CASSGGLAGWQFF
>TRBV19|few|TRBD2|TRBJ2-1
TGTGCCAGTAGTACTGGACTAGCGGTATACAATGAGCAGTTCTTC
CASSTGLAVYNEQFF
>TRBV7-9|many|-|TRBJ2-1
TGTGCCAGCAGCCCTCCTTTGGGCGGGACCTCCTACAATGAGCAGTTCTTC
CASSPPLGGTSYNEQFF
>TRBV5-5|many|-|TRBJ1-3
TGTGCCAGCAGCTTTGCTCTCAACTCTGGAAACACCATATATTTT
CASSFALNSGNTIYF
>TRBV20-1|many|-|TRBJ2-3
TGCAGTGCTAGTTCGTATAGGAGCACAGATACGCAGTATTTT
CSASSYRSTDTQYF
>TRBV10-2|many|-|TRBJ2-3
TGCGCCAGCAGTCATTTTACAACAGATACGCAGTATTTT
CASSHFTTDTQYF
>TRBV19|many|-|TRBJ1-2
TGTGCCAGTTCAAACAGGGAGGACTATGGCTACACCTTC
CASSNREDYGYTF
>TRBV12-5|many|TRBD2|TRBJ2-3
TGTGCTAGTGGCCCCGGAGCGGGGGGCCGATCAGATACGCAGTATTTT
CASGPGAGGRSDTQYF
>TRBV12-3/TRBV12-4|many|-|TRBJ1-1
TGTGCCAGCAGTTTCATATTATCTGGACTACTGAACACTGAAGCTTTCTTT
CASSFILSGLLNTEAFF
>TRBV4-3|-|-|TRBJ1-1
TGCGCCAGCAGCCAAGATAGGACAGCGGTGGGGGCCAACACTGAAGCTTTCTTT
CASSQDRTAVGANTEAFF
>TRBV5-1|-|-|TRBJ2-7
TGCGCCAGCAGCTTGGCGCGGGCCTCCTACGAGCAGTACTTC
CASSLARASYEQYF
>TRBV7-9|-|-|TRBJ1-3
TGTGCCAGCAGCTTAGTTGGCCAGGGAGAGACTGGAAACACCATATATTTT
CASSLVGQGETGNTIYF
>TRBV27|-|-|TRBJ2-1
TGTGCCAGCAGTTTAATTTCACCGTCGCTATTCCGCTACAATGGGCAGTTCTTC
CASSLISPSLFRYNGQFF
>TRBV3-1|-|TRBD1|TRBJ1-6
TGTGCCAGCAGCCACTGGAGCCGGGACAGGGCTAATTCACCCCTCCACTTT
CASSHWSRDRANSPLHF
>TRBV5-1|-|-|TRBJ2-3
TGCGCCAGCAGCTTAATTACAGTCACAGATACGCAGTATTTT
CASSLITVTDTQYF
>TRBV20-1|many|-|TRBJ1-1
TGCAGTGCTAGAGATGAAACAGCTGAAGCTTTCTTT
CSARDETAEAFF
>TRBV6-2/TRBV6-3|many|-|TRBJ2-1
TGTGCCAGCAGTTACTGGGATGAGCAGTTCTTC
CASSYWDEQFF
>TRBV6-1|-|-|TRBJ2-1
TGTGCCAGCAGTGCCCCCCCAGGACAGCCTTACAATGAGCAGTTCTTC
CASSAPPGQPYNEQFF
>TRBV11-2|many|-|TRBJ2-1
TGTGCCAGCAGCTCGACGCGTACCGGCAGGGGTTACAATGAGCAGTTCTTC
CASSSTRTGRGYNEQFF
>TRBV29-1|-|-|TRBJ2-2
TGCAGCGTTAGTATGGGGGAGCTGTTTTTT
CSVSMGELFF
>TRBV6-5|few|-|TRBJ2-1
TGTGCCAGCAGTTACTCTCCAGGGTCCAATGAGCAGTTCTTC
CASSYSPGSNEQFF
>TRBV12-3/TRBV12-4|many|-|TRBJ2-1
TGTGCCAGCAGTTTTTCCGGGACCCTTGCCGATGAGCAGTTCTTC
CASSFSGTLADEQFF
>TRBV28|many|-|TRBJ2-5
TGTGCCAGCAGACCCCCGGGACGGAAGACCCAGTACTTC
CASRPPGRKTQYF
>TRBV7-3|-|-|TRBJ1-1
TGTGCCAGCAGCTTATATAGCGGCACTGGAGCTTTCTTT
CASSLYSGTGAFF
>TRBV12-3/TRBV12-4|many|-|TRBJ2-7
TGTGCCAGCAGTCCTTTCAGGGGCGAGCAGTACTTC
CASSPFRGEQYF
>TRBV7-2|many|-|TRBJ1-2
TGTGCCAGCAGCCAGAAGAGGGGCGGACCGGCGATCTTTGGCTACACCTTC
CASSQKRGGPAIFGYTF
>TRBV24-1|many|TRBD2|TRBJ2-2
TGTGCCACCAGTGACCTCGGGGGGGGGTCGAACACCGGGGAGCTGTTTTTT
CATSDLGGGSNTGELFF
>TRBV6-5|-|-|TRBJ2-2
TGTGCCAGCGGTTACCCAGGGGTTAACACCGGGGAGCTGTTTTTT
CASGYPGVNTGELFF
>TRBV7-9|-|-|TRBJ2-2
TGTGCCAGCCTCTCGGGCTCGGGGGCCGGGGAGCTGTTTTTT
CASLSGSGAGELFF
>TRBV4-2|many|-|TRBJ1-6
TGTGCCAGCAGCCAAGAGGGGATGGAGGTAACGGGGTCACCCCTCCACTTT
CASSQEGMEVTGSPLHF
>TRBV7-6|-|TRBD2|TRBJ2-2
TGTGCCAGCACGGGAGGGCCGAACACCGGGGAGCTGTTTTTT
CASTGGPNTGELFF
>TRBV12-3/TRBV12-4|many|TRBD2|TRBJ2-1
TGTGCCAGCAGTTTAGGTCTAGCGGGAGGCTCTGAGCAGTTCTTC
CASSLGLAGGSEQFF
>TRBV4-1|few|-|TRBJ1-1
TGCGCCAGCAGCCAAGACTACAGGTTGAACACTGAAGCTCTCTTT
CASSQDYRLNTEALF
>TRBV7-9|-|-|TRBJ2-6
TGTGCCAGCAGCTTAAGATCGATGACTGGGGCCAACGTCCTGACTTTC
CASSLRSMTGANVLTF
>TRBV7-8|many|TRBD2|TRBJ2-3
TGTGCCAGCAGCACTCCCACCTCCGCAGCGGGGGGATCCACAGATACGCAGTATTTT
CASSTPTSAAGGSTDTQYF
>TRBV20-1|-|TRBD2|TRBJ2-1
TGCAGTGCTAGAGTACTGCGGGAGGCCCCTTTCGAGCAGTTCTTC
CSARVLREAPFEQFF
>TRBV6-5|many|-|TRBJ2-7
TGTGCCAGCAGTTACTCGGGGCTGCGCTCCTTACACTACGAGCAGTACTTC
CASSYSGLRSLHYEQYF
>TRBV9|few|TRBD2|TRBJ2-1
TGTGCCAGCAGCGTAGCCCCCCCGCTAGCGGCAGCCTACAATGAGCAGTTCTTC
CASSVAPPLAAAYNEQFF
>TRBV6-5|many|TRBD1|TRBJ1-1
TGTGCCAGCAGTTACTTCCGGATCTACAGGGGATACACTGAAGCTTTCTTT
CASSYFRIYRGYTEAFF
>TRBV6-2/TRBV6-3|many|-|TRBJ2-5
TGTGCCAGCAGTTATAGGCACTACCAAGAGACCCAGTACTTC
CASSYRHYQETQYF
>TRBV30|many|-|TRBJ1-3
TGTGCCTGGAGTCCGACACCTAGCTCTGGAAACACCATATATTTT
CAWSPTPSSGNTIYF
>TRBV29-1|many|-|TRBJ2-7
TGCAGCGTTGAAGATCGGCGCAGTCTCCGGCAGTACTTC
CSVEDRRSLRQYF
>TRBV7-9|-|-|TRBJ2-1
TGTGCCAGCAGCTTACCTGGTCCCTTGGGGCATGAGCAGTTCTTC
CASSLPGPLGHEQFF
>TRBV5-4|many|-|TRBJ1-1
TGTGCCAGCAGCGTAGGCTTACGTATGAACACTGAAGCTTTCTTT
CASSVGLRMNTEAFF
>TRBV4-1|few|-|TRBJ2-5
TGCGCCAGCAGCCAAGCCACACCCCCGGAGACCCAGTACTTC
CASSQATPPETQYF
>TRBV5-5|few|TRBD1|TRBJ2-2
TGTGCCAGCAGCTTGTCAGGACAGGTGAACACCGGGGAGCTGTTTTTT
CASSLSGQVNTGELFF
>TRBV6-5|-|TRBD1|TRBJ2-2
TGTGCCAGCAGTTACGGGACAGTTACCGGGGAGCTGTTTTTT
CASSYGTVTGELFF
>TRBV5-6|few|-|TRBJ2-7
TGTGCCAGCAGCTCACTTTGGAAAGGACGGGCCTCCTACGAGCAGTACTTC
CASSSLWKGRASYEQYF
>TRBV2|many|-|TRBJ1-1
TGTGCCAGCAAAATATCATCTAACGGGGCTGAAGCTTTCTTT
CASKISSNGAEAFF